The present T cell receptor beta chain was sequenced within a study of Tregs in tolerant kidney transplant recipients. Using immunoSEQ multiplex PCR, the repertoire was profiled, and TCRdb retains in-frame clones only, with some absent. The data contain over 50,000 clones, over 75% of them singletons. This CDR3 region has 16 residues. Germline V gene sequence: CDR1 MDHEN, CDR2 SYDVKM. Trimming took 6 bases from V and 1 from J, leaving 18 bases between them. Specimen: Tregs from blood, collected before the transplant. The chain is built from TRBV28 and TRBJ2-5; D not certain. The clonotype was recovered from a human donor who received a combined kidney and bone marrow transplant. The CDR3 bases are TGTGCCAGCAGCTCGAGGCGCGGCGCTCTCCAAGAGACCCAGTACTTC. Translated, it gives CASSSRRGALQETQYF.